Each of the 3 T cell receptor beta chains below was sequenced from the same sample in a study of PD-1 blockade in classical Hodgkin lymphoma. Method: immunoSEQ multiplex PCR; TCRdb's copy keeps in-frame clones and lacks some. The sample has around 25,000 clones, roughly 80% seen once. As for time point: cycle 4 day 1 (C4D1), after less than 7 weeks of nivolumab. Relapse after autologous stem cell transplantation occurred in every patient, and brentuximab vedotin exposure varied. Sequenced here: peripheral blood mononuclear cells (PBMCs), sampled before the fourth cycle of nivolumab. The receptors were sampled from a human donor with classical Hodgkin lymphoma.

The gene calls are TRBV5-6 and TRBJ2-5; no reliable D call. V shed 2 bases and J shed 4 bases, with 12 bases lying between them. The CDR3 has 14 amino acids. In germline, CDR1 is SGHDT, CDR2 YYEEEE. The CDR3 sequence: CASSFTNIGETQYF. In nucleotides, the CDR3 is TGTGCCAGCAGCTTTACCAATATTGGAGAGACCCAGTACTTC. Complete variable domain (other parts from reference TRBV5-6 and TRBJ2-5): DAGVTQSPTHLIKTRGQQVTLRCSPKSGHDTVSWYQQALGQGPQFIFQYYEEEERQRGNFPDRFSGHQFPNYSSELNVNALLLGDSALYLCASSFTNIGETQYFGPGTRLLVL.

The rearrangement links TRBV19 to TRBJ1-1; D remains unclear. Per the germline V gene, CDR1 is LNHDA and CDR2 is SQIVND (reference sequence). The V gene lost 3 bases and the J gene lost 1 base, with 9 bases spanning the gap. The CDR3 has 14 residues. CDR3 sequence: CASSISRQNTEAFF. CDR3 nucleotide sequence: TGTGCCAGTAGTATCAGCCGGCAGAACACTGAAGCTTTCTTT.

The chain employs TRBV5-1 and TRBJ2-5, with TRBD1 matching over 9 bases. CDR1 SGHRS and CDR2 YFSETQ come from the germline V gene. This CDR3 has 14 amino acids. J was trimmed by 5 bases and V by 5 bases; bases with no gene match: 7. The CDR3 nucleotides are TGCGCCAGCAGTTTGACAGGGGGAAGGGAGACCCAGTACTTC. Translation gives CASSLTGGRETQYF.